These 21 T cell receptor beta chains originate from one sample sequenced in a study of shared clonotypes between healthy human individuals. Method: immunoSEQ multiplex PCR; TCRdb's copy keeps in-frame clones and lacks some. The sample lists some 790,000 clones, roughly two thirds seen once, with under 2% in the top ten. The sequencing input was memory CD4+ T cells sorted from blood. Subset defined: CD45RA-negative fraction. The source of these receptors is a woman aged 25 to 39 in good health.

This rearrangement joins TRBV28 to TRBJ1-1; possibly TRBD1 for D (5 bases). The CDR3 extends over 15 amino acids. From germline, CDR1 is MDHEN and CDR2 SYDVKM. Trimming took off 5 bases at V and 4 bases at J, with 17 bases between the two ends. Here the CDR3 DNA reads TGTGCCAGCAGTGCCCCTGACAGAATGAGCACTGAAGCTTTCTTT. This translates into CASSAPDRMSTEAFF.

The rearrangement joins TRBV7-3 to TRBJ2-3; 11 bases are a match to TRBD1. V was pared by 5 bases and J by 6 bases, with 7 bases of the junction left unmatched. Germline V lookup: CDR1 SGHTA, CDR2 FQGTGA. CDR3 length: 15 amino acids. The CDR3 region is CASSARTGGFDTQYF. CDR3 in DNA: TGTGCCAGCAGCGCCAGGACAGGGGGCTTTGATACGCAGTATTTT. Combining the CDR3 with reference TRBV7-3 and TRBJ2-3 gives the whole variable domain GAGVSQTPSNKVTEKGKYVELRCDPISGHTALYWYRQSLGQGPEFLIYFQGTGAADDSGLPNDRFFAVRPEGSVSTLKIQRTERGDSAVYLCASSARTGGFDTQYFGPGTRLTVL.

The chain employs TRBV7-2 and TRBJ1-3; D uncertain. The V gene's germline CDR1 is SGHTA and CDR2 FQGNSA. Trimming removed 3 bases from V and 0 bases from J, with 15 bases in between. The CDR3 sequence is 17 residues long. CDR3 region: CASSFGLGMNSGNTIYF. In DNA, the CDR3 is TGTGCCAGCAGCTTTGGTCTGGGGATGAACTCTGGAAACACCATATATTTT.

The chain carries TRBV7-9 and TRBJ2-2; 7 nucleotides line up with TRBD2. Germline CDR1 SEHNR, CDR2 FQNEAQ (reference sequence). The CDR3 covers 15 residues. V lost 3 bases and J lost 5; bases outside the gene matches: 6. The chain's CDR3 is CASSFPSGDTGELFF. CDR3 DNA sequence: TGTGCCAGCAGCTTTCCGAGCGGGGATACCGGGGAGCTGTTTTTT.

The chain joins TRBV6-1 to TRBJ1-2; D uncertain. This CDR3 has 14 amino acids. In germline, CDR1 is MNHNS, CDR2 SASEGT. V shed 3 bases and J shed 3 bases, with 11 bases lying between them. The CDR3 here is CASSEGPVDYGYTF. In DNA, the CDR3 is TGTGCCAGCAGTGAGGGCCCCGTGGACTATGGCTACACCTTC.

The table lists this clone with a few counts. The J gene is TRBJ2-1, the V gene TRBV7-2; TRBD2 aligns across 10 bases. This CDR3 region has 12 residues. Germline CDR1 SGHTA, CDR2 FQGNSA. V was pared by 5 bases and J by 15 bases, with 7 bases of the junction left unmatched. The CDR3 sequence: CASSLRTSGLFF. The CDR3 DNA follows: TGTGCCAGCAGCCTGCGGACTAGCGGCCTGTTCTTC.

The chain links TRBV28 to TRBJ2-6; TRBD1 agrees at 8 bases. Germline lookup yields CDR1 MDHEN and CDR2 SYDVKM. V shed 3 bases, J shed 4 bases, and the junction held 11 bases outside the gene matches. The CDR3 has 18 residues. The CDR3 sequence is CASSFGVRGQKGANVLTF. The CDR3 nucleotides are TGTGCCAGCAGTTTCGGTGTCAGGGGGCAGAAAGGGGCCAACGTCCTGACTTTC. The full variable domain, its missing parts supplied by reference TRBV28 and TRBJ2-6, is DVKVTQSSRYLVKRTGEKVFLECVQDMDHENMFWYRQDPGLGLRLIYFSYDVKMKEKGDIPEGYSVSREKKERFSLILESASTNQTSMYLCASSFGVRGQKGANVLTFGAGSRLTVL.

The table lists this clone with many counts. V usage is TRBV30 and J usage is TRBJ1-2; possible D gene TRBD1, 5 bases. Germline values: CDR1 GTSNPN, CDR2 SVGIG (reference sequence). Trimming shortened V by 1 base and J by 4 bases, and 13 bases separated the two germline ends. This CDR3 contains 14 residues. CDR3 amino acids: CAWSGPSGTYGYTF. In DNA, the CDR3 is TGTGCCTGGAGTGGGCCATCCGGGACCTATGGCTACACCTTC.

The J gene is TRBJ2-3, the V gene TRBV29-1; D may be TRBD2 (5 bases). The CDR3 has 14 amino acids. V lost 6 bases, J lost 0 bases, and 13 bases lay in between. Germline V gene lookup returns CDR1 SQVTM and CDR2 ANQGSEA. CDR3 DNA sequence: TGCAGCGTCCGCACGCAGCGGAGCACAGATACGCAGTATTTT. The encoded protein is CSVRTQRSTDTQYF.

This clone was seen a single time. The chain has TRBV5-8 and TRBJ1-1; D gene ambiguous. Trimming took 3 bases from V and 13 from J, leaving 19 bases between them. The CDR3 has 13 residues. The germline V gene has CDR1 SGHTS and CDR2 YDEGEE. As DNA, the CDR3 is TGTGCCAGCAGCTCCTGGACGGTTGGGTATGATTTCTTT. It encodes CASSSWTVGYDFF.

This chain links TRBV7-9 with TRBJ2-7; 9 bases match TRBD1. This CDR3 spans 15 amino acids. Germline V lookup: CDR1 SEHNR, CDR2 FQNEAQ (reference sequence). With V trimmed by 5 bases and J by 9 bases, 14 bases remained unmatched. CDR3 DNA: TGTGCCAGCAGCCCGGGGGCCCGGGACAGGGTAAGGCAGTACTTC. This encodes CASSPGARDRVRQYF.

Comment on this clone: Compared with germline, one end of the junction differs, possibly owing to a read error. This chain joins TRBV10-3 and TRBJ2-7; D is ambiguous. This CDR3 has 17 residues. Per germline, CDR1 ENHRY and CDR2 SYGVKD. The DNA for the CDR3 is TGTGCCATAAGTGAATCGCCCCCCGGGTCCTCCCCCCACGAGCAGTACTTC. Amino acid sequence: CAISESPPGSSPHEQYF.

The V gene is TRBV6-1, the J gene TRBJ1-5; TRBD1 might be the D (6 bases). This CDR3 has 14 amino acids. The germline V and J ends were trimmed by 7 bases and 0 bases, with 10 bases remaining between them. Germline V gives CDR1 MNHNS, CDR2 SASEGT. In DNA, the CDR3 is TGTGCCAGCATGGGGGGCCGTAGCAATCAGCCCCAGCATTTT. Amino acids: CASMGGRSNQPQHF.

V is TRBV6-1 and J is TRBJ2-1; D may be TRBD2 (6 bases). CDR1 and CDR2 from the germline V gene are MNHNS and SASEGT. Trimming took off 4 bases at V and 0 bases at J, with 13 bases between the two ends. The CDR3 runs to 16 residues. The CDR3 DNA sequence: TGTGCCAGCAGTGGCTCACTAGCCAGCTCCTACAATGAGCAGTTCTTC. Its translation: CASSGSLASSYNEQFF.

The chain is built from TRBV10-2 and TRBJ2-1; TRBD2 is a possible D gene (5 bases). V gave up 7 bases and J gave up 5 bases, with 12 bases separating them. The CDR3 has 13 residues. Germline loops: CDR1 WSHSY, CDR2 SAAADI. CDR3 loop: CASKGSGHNEQFF. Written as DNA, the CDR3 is TGCGCCAGCAAGGGAAGCGGACACAATGAGCAGTTCTTC.

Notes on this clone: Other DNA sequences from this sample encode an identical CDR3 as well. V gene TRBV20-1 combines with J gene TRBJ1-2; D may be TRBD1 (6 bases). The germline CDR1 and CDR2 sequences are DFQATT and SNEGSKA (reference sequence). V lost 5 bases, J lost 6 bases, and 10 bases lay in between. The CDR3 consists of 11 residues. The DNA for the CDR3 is TGCAGTGCTCCCAGGGACAATGGCTACACCTTC. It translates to CSAPRDNGYTF.

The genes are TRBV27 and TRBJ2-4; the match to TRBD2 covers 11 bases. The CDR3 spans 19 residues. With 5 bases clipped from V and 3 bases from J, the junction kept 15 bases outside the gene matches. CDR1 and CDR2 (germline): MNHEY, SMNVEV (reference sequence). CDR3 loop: CASSKTSGNSMAGKNIQYF. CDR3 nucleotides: TGTGCCAGCAGTAAGACTAGCGGGAACTCAATGGCCGGCAAAAACATTCAGTACTTC.

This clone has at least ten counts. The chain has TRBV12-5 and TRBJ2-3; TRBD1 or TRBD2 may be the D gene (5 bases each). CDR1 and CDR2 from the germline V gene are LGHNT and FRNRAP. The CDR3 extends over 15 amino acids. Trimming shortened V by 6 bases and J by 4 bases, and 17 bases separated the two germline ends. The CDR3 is CASGLGGRSSDTQYF. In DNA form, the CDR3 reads TGTGCTAGTGGACTTGGGGGAAGAAGTTCAGATACGCAGTATTTT. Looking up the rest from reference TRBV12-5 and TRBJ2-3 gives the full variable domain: DARVTQTPRHKVTEMGQEVTMRCQPILGHNTVFWYRQTMMQGLELLAYFRNRAPLDDSGMPKDRFSAEMPDATLATLKIQPSEPRDSAVYFCASGLGGRSSDTQYFGPGTRLTVL.

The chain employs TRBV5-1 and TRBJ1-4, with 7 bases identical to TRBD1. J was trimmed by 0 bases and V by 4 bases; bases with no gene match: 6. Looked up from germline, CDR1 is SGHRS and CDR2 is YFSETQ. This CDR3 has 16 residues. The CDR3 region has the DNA TGCGCCAGCAGCGAACAGGGGTCCGCAACTAATGAAAAACTGTTTTTT. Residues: CASSEQGSATNEKLFF.

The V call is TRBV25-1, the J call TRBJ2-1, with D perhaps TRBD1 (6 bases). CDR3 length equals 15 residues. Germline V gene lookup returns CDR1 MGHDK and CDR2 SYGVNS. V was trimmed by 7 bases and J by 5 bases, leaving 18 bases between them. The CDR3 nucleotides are TGTGCCAGCACCCCTGACAGGATCCAGCACAATGAGCAGTTCTTC. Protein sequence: CASTPDRIQHNEQFF.

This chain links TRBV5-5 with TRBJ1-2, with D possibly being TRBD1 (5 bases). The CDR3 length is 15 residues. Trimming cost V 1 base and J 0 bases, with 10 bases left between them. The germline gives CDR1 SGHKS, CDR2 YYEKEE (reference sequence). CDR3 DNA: TGTGCCAGCAGCTTGCTGGGGGAAGCTAACTATGGCTACACCTTC. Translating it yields CASSLLGEANYGYTF. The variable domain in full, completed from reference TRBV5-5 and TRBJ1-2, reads DAGVTQSPTHLIKTRGQQVTLRCSPISGHKSVSWYQQVLGQGPQFIFQYYEKEERGRGNFPDRFSARQFPNYSSELNVNALLLGDSALYLCASSLLGEANYGYTFGSGTRLTVV.